Listed below are T cell receptor beta chains from one sample, sequenced in a study of T cell repertoires in cytomegalovirus infection. MiXCR, applied by TCRdb to the reads, yields one record per CDR3 protein. The table has about 130,000 distinct CDR3 sequences, 30% to 40% seen once. These receptors' targets are unknown. The material was CD8+ T cells from cultured PBMCs, obtained from culture after CMV antigen stimulation. The source of these receptors is a human donor in good health (CMV status not recorded). Some clones in this sample may be carry-over from other donors' samples. Each CDR3 is given without its conserved first and last residue. A D gene is named only where the DNA matches it firmly.

j_gene | v_gene | d_gene | CDR3aa
TRBJ1-6 | TRBV7-2 | TRBD1 | ASSFQTGPGLSYNSPLH
TRBJ2-5 | TRBV12-3/TRBV12-4 | TRBD1 | ASSPGQGINQETQY
TRBJ2-1 | TRBV24-1 | TRBD2 | ATSSAGDYNEQF
TRBJ1-2 | TRBV7-2 | NA | ASSLGVGGEDGYT
TRBJ2-1 | TRBV12-3/TRBV12-4 | TRBD2 | ASSLAGAFLNEQF
TRBJ1-5 | TRBV6-1 | TRBD1 | ASSLQGYSNQPQH
TRBJ2-7 | TRBV7-2 | NA | ASSLEALVTLEQY
TRBJ1-2 | TRBV2 | NA | ASSESRGSGYGYT
TRBJ1-1 | TRBV19 | NA | ASSDRPTLGEAF
TRBJ2-1 | TRBV6-2/TRBV6-3 | NA | ASGIEGHWTYNEQF
TRBJ1-1 | TRBV12-3/TRBV12-4 | NA | ASSFGSFGAF
TRBJ1-2 | TRBV12-5 | TRBD1 | ASGPPGGEGGYT
TRBJ1-5 | TRBV7-3 | NA | ASSYKNQPQH
TRBJ2-7 | TRBV19 | TRBD1 | ASSIVVGQGTYEQY
TRBJ2-7 | TRBV5-6 | TRBD1 | ASSLVRTGHEQY
TRBJ2-3 | TRBV2 | NA | ASKSGPASD
TRBJ1-1 | TRBV19 | NA | ASSIGDNTEAF
TRBJ1-1 | TRBV4-1 | NA | ASSQAHRRNTEAF
TRBJ2-5 | TRBV28 | TRBD1 | ASSPGQGGRETQY
TRBJ2-5 | TRBV6-6 | NA | ASSRWAGETQY
TRBJ2-2 | TRBV28 | NA | ASSLFPGGELF
TRBJ2-7 | TRBV7-9 | NA | ASSPPAANWGQY
TRBJ1-1 | TRBV5-1 | TRBD1 | ASSAGQTNTEAF
TRBJ2-7 | TRBV6-2/TRBV6-3 | TRBD1 | ASSYSVRFAGQGTVYEQY
TRBJ2-1 | TRBV6-2/TRBV6-3 | NA | ASSPLGQPISYSYNEQF
TRBJ2-2 | TRBV14 | NA | ASKKDGRGVSGELF
TRBJ2-7 | TRBV29-1 | NA | SVDGGQVYEQY
TRBJ2-7 | TRBV28 | NA | ASSLSGNEQY
TRBJ2-1 | TRBV5-1 | TRBD2 | ASSPGLAGGKSEQF
TRBJ1-1 | TRBV7-9 | NA | ASSSPEGENTEAF
TRBJ1-4 | TRBV7-9 | NA | ASRLTGYATNEKLF
TRBJ2-2 | TRBV6-2/TRBV6-3 | NA | ASYYGELF
TRBJ1-1 | TRBV7-4 | NA | ASSLAGAEAF
TRBJ2-1 | TRBV7-6 | NA | ASTPAAWAVDEQF
TRBJ2-7 | TRBV4-2 | TRBD2 | ASSQIAGTSYEQY
TRBJ2-2 | TRBV13 | NA | ASSSWVGAGELF
TRBJ2-2 | TRBV7-6 | NA | ASTPWAANTGELF
TRBJ2-3 | TRBV6-4 | TRBD2 | ASSPRGLEGDTQY